The clone carrying this T cell receptor (beta chain) was observed once. This sample is part of a study of cytomegalovirus exposure and HLA in healthy donors. On the study more broadly: The same platform used for the roughly 600 first-cohort repertoires was also used for the approximately 120 validation repertoires, as a later analysis reported.

The V and J ends lost 5 bases and 1 base respectively, with 12 bases between them. This CDR3 region has 16 residues. Looked up from germline, CDR1 is MGHRA and CDR2 is YSYEKL. Assay used: immunoSEQ multiplex PCR; TCRdb lists only in-frame clones, some missing. This sample carries 150,000 to 170,000 clones, about 86% of them seen once, and the ten largest clones take around 24%. The donors belonged to the roughly 120-subject validation cohort, separate from the approximately 700-subject first cohort. The receptor was isolated from a man younger than 30 in good health and CMV-seropositive. Sequenced input: PBMCs. The chain is built from TRBV4-1 and TRBJ1-6; D is possibly TRBD1 (5 bases). The CDR3 reads CASSAQERSYNSPLHF. The CDR3 coding sequence is TGCGCCAGCAGCGCACAGGAAAGGTCCTATAATTCACCCCTCCACTTT.